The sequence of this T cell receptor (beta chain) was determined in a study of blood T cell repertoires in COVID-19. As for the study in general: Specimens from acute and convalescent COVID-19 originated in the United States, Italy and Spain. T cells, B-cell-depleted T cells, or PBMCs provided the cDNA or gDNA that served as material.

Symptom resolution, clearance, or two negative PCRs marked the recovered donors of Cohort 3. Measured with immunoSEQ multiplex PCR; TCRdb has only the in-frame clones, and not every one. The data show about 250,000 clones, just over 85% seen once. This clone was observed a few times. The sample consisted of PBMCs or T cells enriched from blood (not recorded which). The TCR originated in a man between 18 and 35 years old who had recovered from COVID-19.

This chain's CDR3 is CASSFSVYGYTF. DNA for the CDR3: TGTGCCAGTAGTTTCTCAGTCTATGGCTACACCTTC. The genes are TRBV19 and TRBJ1-2; D gene uncertain. Germline V gives CDR1 LNHDA, CDR2 SQIVND (reference sequence). The CDR3 length is 12 residues. With 5 bases removed from V and 4 bases from J, the gap between germline ends came to 8 bases.